This TCR beta chain came from a study of cytomegalovirus exposure and HLA in healthy donors. General observations from the study: At a 0.05 false discovery rate, a later analysis found 16,951 TCR beta sequences to be associated with HLA alleles.

As for this clone: Its antigen is unknown.

PCR primers comprised 60 Vbeta and 13 Jbeta primers. In the original analysis: Later, an analysis found about 83 million unique TCR beta chains, and approximately 10 million of these were shared. Profiled with immunoSEQ multiplex PCR; TCRdb holds only in-frame clones, not every one. V, J and clone size derive from that table, while D and trimming were established from the DNA sequence. Here the sample spans about 210,000 clones, around four fifths being singletons. Germline lookup yields CDR1 LNHDA and CDR2 SQIVND (reference sequence). V dropped 7 bases and J dropped 0; count of bases not matched to a gene: 6. The CDR3 has 15 residues.

Sample: PBMCs. This sequence was found in a middle-aged man in good health and CMV-seropositive. The chain carries TRBV19 and TRBJ2-3; 8 bases map to TRBD2. The CDR3 DNA follows: TGTGCCAGTACCGTTAGCGGGACTAGCACAGATACGCAGTATTTT. It encodes CASTVSGTSTDTQYF. Drawing the rest from reference TRBV19 and TRBJ2-3, the complete variable domain is DGGITQSPKYLFRKEGQNVTLSCEQNLNHDAMYWYRQDPGQGLRLIYYSQIVNDFQKGDIAEGYSVSREKKESFPLTVTSAQKNPTAFYLCASTVSGTSTDTQYFGPGTRLTVL.